The 19 T cell receptor beta chains in this list originate from one sample, sequenced in a study of T cells in Graves' hyperthyroidism and ophthalmopathy. From RNA transcripts, TCR beta CDR3 regions were amplified. HTBI primers were used for first-round RT-PCR of the TCR CDR3. TCRdb used MiXCR to reprocess the multiplex PCR reads, holding one entry per CDR3 protein. The data show over 550,000 distinct CDR3 sequences, 16% seen once. The sample consisted of blood. These receptors originate from a woman aged 18 to 35 with Graves' hyperthyroidism.

V and J are TRBV2 and TRBJ2-7; D is undetermined. From germline, CDR1 is SNHLY and CDR2 FYNNEI. This CDR3 is built from 15 residues. V was clipped by 1 base and J by 2 bases, with 12 bases between them. The CDR3 DNA follows: TGTGCCAGCAGTGAAGGTACCACCAGTCCCTACGAGCAGTACTTC. Translation gives CASSEGTTSPYEQYF.

This clonotype was picked up a small number of times. The chain links TRBV19 to TRBJ2-7; D might be TRBD1 (6 bases). Germline V gene data show CDR1 as LNHDA and CDR2 as SQIVND (reference sequence). The CDR3 runs 11 residues. Deletions cut 9 bases from V and 6 bases from J, with 12 bases between. The CDR3 DNA is TGTGCCAGCAAACAGGGTCGCGAGCAGTACTTC. This encodes CASKQGREQYF.

This clonotype was seen repeatedly, ten times or more. The chain carries TRBV28 and TRBJ1-5, with D unclear. CDR3 length equals 14 residues. Per the germline V gene, CDR1 is MDHEN and CDR2 is SYDVKM. Trimming shortened V by 5 bases and J by 3 bases, and 11 bases separated the two germline ends. The CDR3 DNA reads as TGTGCCAGCAGTCCTCTTTTTTTCAATCAGCCCCAGCATTTT. Translated, it gives CASSPLFFNQPQHF. The full variable domain, its missing parts supplied by reference TRBV28 and TRBJ1-5, is DVKVTQSSRYLVKRTGEKVFLECVQDMDHENMFWYRQDPGLGLRLIYFSYDVKMKEKGDIPEGYSVSREKKERFSLILESASTNQTSMYLCASSPLFFNQPQHFGDGTRLSIL.

Ten or more counts support this clonotype. The chain has TRBV7-9 and TRBJ2-1; D is unresolved. This CDR3 has 14 amino acids. Trimming cost V 0 bases and J 8 bases, with 11 bases left between them. In germline, CDR1 is SEHNR, CDR2 FQNEAQ (reference sequence). The CDR3 DNA follows: TGTGCCAGCAGCTTAGCGCCGGGTAGGGATGAGCAGTTCTTC. This translates into CASSLAPGRDEQFF.

This clonotype was recorded many times. The chain couples TRBV11-2 to TRBJ2-7, with 8 bases matching TRBD2. The CDR3 sequence is 14 residues long. Trimming cost V 4 bases and J 4 bases; bases outside gene matches: 6. Germline CDR1 reads SGHAT; CDR2 reads FQNNGV. CDR3 loop: CASSSRGGLYEQYF. CDR3 coding DNA: TGTGCCAGCAGCTCCCGGGGGGGCCTTTACGAGCAGTACTTC.

The sample holds many counts of this clonotype. V is TRBV12-3 or TRBV12-4 and J is TRBJ2-5; 11 nucleotides line up with TRBD1. The CDR3 sequence is 15 residues long. Germline trimming cut 5 bases from V and 4 bases from J; bases unmatched to any gene: 6. CDR3 amino acids: CASSTGQGVGETQYF. CDR3 nucleotides: TGTGCCAGCAGTACGGGACAGGGGGTGGGAGAGACCCAGTACTTC.

This clonotype was picked up many times. The genes are TRBV6-1 and TRBJ1-5; unclear D gene. Germline V gene lookup returns CDR1 MNHNS and CDR2 SASEGT. The germline V and J ends were trimmed by 5 bases and 6 bases, with 11 bases remaining between them. CDR3 length equals 13 residues. CDR3: CASSSHPGQPQHF. In DNA form, the CDR3 reads TGTGCCAGCAGTTCCCACCCGGGTCAGCCCCAGCATTTT.

This clonotype has just a few counts. The chain has TRBV3-1 and TRBJ1-5, with D unresolved. Germline values: CDR1 LGHDT, CDR2 YNNKEL (reference sequence). V lost 1 base to trimming and J lost 0 bases, with 4 bases between them. The CDR3 is 14 amino acids. The CDR3 region is CASSQGTSNQPQHF. The DNA for the CDR3 is TGTGCCAGCAGCCAAGGGACTAGCAATCAGCCCCAGCATTTT.

As to this clonotype: A much larger clone differs by one base, so this may be a read error. V is TRBV7-9 and J is TRBJ2-5; D is undetermined. This CDR3 spans 14 amino acids. V lost 5 bases and J 2 bases, leaving 12 bases between the germline ends. Germline V gene lookup returns CDR1 SEHNR and CDR2 FQNEAQ (reference sequence). The CDR3 coding sequence is TGTGCCAGCAGCCCGGGCTACTTACAAGAGACCCAGTACTTC. Its protein product is CASSPGYLQETQYF.

V usage is TRBV6-1 and J usage is TRBJ2-2, with 11 bases matching TRBD1. J was trimmed by 6 bases and V by 5 bases; bases with no gene match: 2. Germline V gene data show CDR1 as MNHNS and CDR2 as SASEGT. CDR3 length equals 14 residues. The CDR3 DNA sequence: TGTGCCAGCAGTCAGGGACAGGGGGCCGGGGAGCTGTTTTTT. Translated, it gives CASSQGQGAGELFF.

This chain joins TRBV5-1 and TRBJ2-5; 13 bases are a match to TRBD2. V dropped 4 bases and J dropped 4; count of bases not matched to a gene: 4. CDR3 length: 15 residues. CDR1 SGHRS and CDR2 YFSETQ come from the germline V gene. The CDR3 coding sequence is TGCGCCAGCAGCCGGACTAGCGGGAGTCGAGAGACCCAGTACTTC. The encoded protein is CASSRTSGSRETQYF.

In DNA, the CDR3 is TGCAGCTCTCAAGGGGCTAGCGGGAGTACAGATACGCAGTATTTT. Translated: CSSQGASGSTDTQYF. The chain employs TRBV29-1 and TRBJ2-3; TRBD2 matches at 10 bases. V shed 8 bases, J shed 3 bases, and the junction held 11 bases outside the gene matches. Germline CDR1 SQVTM, CDR2 ANQGSEA. The CDR3 totals 15 residues.

V gene TRBV20-1 combines with J gene TRBJ1-2, with D possibly TRBD1 on 6 matching bases. This CDR3 has 14 amino acids. V was cut by 1 base and J by 7 bases, with 16 bases left in between. CDR1 is DFQATT and CDR2 is SNEGSKA in the germline V gene (reference sequence). As DNA, the CDR3 is TGCAGTGCTAGAGTCGAGGACAGAATTAGTGGCTACACCTTC. Translated: CSARVEDRISGYTF.

This clonotype was detected only a few times. This rearrangement joins TRBV5-1 to TRBJ1-1, with 7 bases aligning to TRBD1. This CDR3 has 15 residues. V shed 0 bases, J shed 5 bases, and the junction held 7 bases outside the gene matches. Germline V gives CDR1 SGHRS, CDR2 YFSETQ. As DNA, the CDR3 is TGCGCCAGCAGCTTGGCCGACAGGGAGGGGACTGAAGCTTTCTTT. Its translation is CASSLADREGTEAFF.

The rearrangement links TRBV20-1 to TRBJ2-7; 8 nucleotides agree with TRBD1. J gave up 2 bases and V 5 bases, and 8 bases lay outside the gene matches. The CDR3 has 14 residues. The germline gives CDR1 DFQATT, CDR2 SNEGSKA (reference sequence). This CDR3 reads CSAGQGVTPYEQYF. The CDR3 DNA reads TGCAGTGCTGGACAGGGAGTGACTCCCTACGAGCAGTACTTC.

This chain joins TRBV5-1 and TRBJ2-5, with 9 bases aligning to TRBD1. Germline trimming cut 3 bases from V and 4 bases from J; bases unmatched to any gene: 7. Germline CDR1 SGHRS, CDR2 YFSETQ. CDR3 length equals 15 residues. In nucleotides, the CDR3 is TGCGCCAGCAGCTCGGGGACAGGGCCCAGAGAGACCCAGTACTTC. This encodes CASSSGTGPRETQYF.

In regard to this clonotype: One end of the junction fails to match germline, which may point to a read error. The chain carries TRBV7-2 and TRBJ2-1, with D possibly TRBD1 on 5 matching bases. Germline lookup yields CDR1 SGHTA and CDR2 FQGNSA. The CDR3 extends over 15 amino acids. CDR3 bases: TGTGCCAGCAGCTTAAGGGGCGGATCCTACAATGAGCAGCTCTTC. As protein: CASSLRGGSYNEQLF.

The chain couples TRBV5-1 to TRBJ1-5, with D possibly TRBD1 on 5 matching bases. The CDR3 runs 14 residues. The germline V gene has CDR1 SGHRS and CDR2 YFSETQ. Between the trimmed V and J ends, which lost 7 bases and 2 bases, there was a span of 13 bases. The CDR3 nucleotides read TGCGCCAGCCCCGCGGGGGTACGCAATCAGCCCCAGCATTTT. Encoded protein: CASPAGVRNQPQHF.

A few counts support this clonotype. The gene calls are TRBV5-1 and TRBJ2-1, with TRBD2 identical over 15 bases. Losses at the gene ends were 4 bases for V and 4 bases for J; bases not matched to a gene: 9. The CDR3 runs 18 residues. CDR1 and CDR2 from the germline V gene are SGHRS and YFSETQ. The CDR3 sequence: CASSLPGLAGGGYNEQFF. CDR3 DNA sequence: TGCGCCAGCAGCCTTCCTGGACTAGCGGGAGGGGGGTACAATGAGCAGTTCTTC.